These 11 T cell receptor beta chains were all obtained from the same sample, sequenced in a study of cytomegalovirus exposure and HLA in healthy donors. The PCR used 60 Vbeta and 13 Jbeta primers. The assay was immunoSEQ multiplex PCR, and TCRdb's table has in-frame clones only and misses some. The table lists about 120,000 clones, 75% of them singletons. Specimen: PBMCs. Receptors originate from a woman between 35 and 50 years old in good health and CMV-seropositive.

The rearrangement uses TRBV7-8 and TRBJ2-6, with a weak D call TRBD2 (6 bases). The CDR3 spans 15 residues. Germline CDR1 and CDR2: SGHVS and FQNEAQ. V was trimmed by 5 bases and J by 0 bases, leaving 8 bases between them. The CDR3 DNA reads TGTGCCAGCAGCCCGACTAGCTCTGGGGCCAACGTCCTGACTTTC. This codes for CASSPTSSGANVLTF. The full variable domain, with the rest looked up from reference TRBV7-8 and TRBJ2-6, is GAGVSQSPRYKVAKRGQDVALRCDPISGHVSLFWYQQALGQGPEFLTYFQNEAQLDKSGLPSDRFFAERPEGSVSTLKIQRTQQEDSAVYLCASSPTSSGANVLTFGAGSRLTVL.

The chain is built from TRBV6-5 and TRBJ1-4; TRBD1 aligns across 7 bases. V gave up 2 bases and J gave up 8 bases; unmatched junction bases: 8. Germline V gene data show CDR1 as MNHEY and CDR2 as SVGAGI. CDR3 size: 15 residues. The CDR3 bases are TGTGCCAGCAGTTACACCCCAGGGGGTGGAGAAAAACTGTTTTTT. Protein sequence: CASSYTPGGGEKLFF.

The genes are TRBV9 and TRBJ1-1, with 9 bases lining up with TRBD1. Per the germline V gene, CDR1 is SGDLS and CDR2 is YYNGEE. Trimming at V came to 3 bases and at J to 5 bases, leaving 8 bases not matched to a gene. The length of the CDR3 is 15 residues. In nucleotides, the CDR3 is TGTGCCAGCAGCGCCCCCGGGACAGGGAGAACTGAAGCTTTCTTT. Protein product: CASSAPGTGRTEAFF.

This clone showed up just a few times. Other nucleotide sequences from this sample produce the same CDR3. The genes are TRBV4-3 and TRBJ1-1; D might be TRBD1 (6 bases). Trimming took off 2 bases at V and 5 bases at J, with 9 bases between the two ends. The CDR3 totals 13 residues. Germline CDR1 and CDR2: LGHNA and YSLEER. The CDR3 loop reads CASSQNRATEAFF. CDR3 nucleotide sequence: TGCGCCAGCAGCCAAAACAGGGCGACTGAAGCTTTCTTT.

This clone was counted a single time. The V call is TRBV28, the J call TRBJ1-4, with TRBD1 as a possible D gene (6 bases). Germline CDR1 and CDR2: MDHEN and SYDVKM. This CDR3 region has 15 residues. The V end lost 8 bases, the J end lost 0 bases, and 13 bases lay between the germline ends. CDR3 region: CASGGGGATNEKLFF. CDR3 nucleotide sequence: TGTGCCAGCGGGGGCGGTGGGGCAACTAATGAAAAACTGTTTTTT.

With respect to this clone: This CDR3 is also generated by other DNA sequences in the sample. The chain uses TRBV6-5 and TRBJ1-2; possibly TRBD1 for D (5 bases). V was clipped by 0 bases and J by 0 bases, with 8 bases between them. The CDR3 spans 15 residues. Germline V gene sequence: CDR1 MNHEY, CDR2 SVGAGI. Written as DNA, the CDR3 is TGTGCCAGCAGTTACTCTACGGGGGCTAACTATGGCTACACCTTC. Amino acids: CASSYSTGANYGYTF.

This chain links TRBV7-8 with TRBJ2-6; 7 positions agree with TRBD2. The CDR3 covers 19 residues. CDR1 and CDR2 from the germline V gene are SGHVS and FQNEAQ. J gave up 0 bases and V 1 base, and 9 bases lay outside the gene matches. The CDR3 here is CASSLVAREGYSGANVLTF. Written as DNA, the CDR3 is TGTGCCAGCAGCTTAGTAGCCAGGGAGGGCTACTCTGGGGCCAACGTCCTGACTTTC.

This clone was counted once. This chain connects TRBV11-1 to TRBJ1-2; D is uncertain. The CDR3 runs to 12 residues. V lost 4 bases to trimming and J lost 3 bases, with 6 bases between them. The V gene's germline CDR1 is SGHAT and CDR2 FQDESV (reference sequence). The CDR3 coding sequence is TGTGCCAGCAGCTCGTCGGACTATGGCTACACCTTC. Translation: CASSSSDYGYTF.

DNA for the CDR3: TGTGCCAGCAGGTCCCGACAGGGTCCTGAAGCTTTCTTT. Translation gives CASRSRQGPEAFF. The V and J genes are TRBV27 and TRBJ1-1; 7 positions match TRBD1. CDR3 length: 13 residues. The germline V gene has CDR1 MNHEY and CDR2 SMNVEV (reference sequence). The trim removed 6 bases at V and 6 bases at J, leaving 7 bases unmatched.

The chain combines TRBV25-1 with TRBJ2-1; 12 bases are shared with TRBD2. There are 18 residues in the CDR3. Germline loops: CDR1 MGHDK, CDR2 SYGVNS. V trimming: 4 bases; J trimming: 8 bases; junction bases outside the gene matches: 15. CDR3 in amino acids: CASSAIRTSGDPRDEQFF. CDR3 in DNA: TGTGCCAGCAGTGCGATACGGACTAGCGGGGACCCTCGGGATGAGCAGTTCTTC.

The V and J genes are TRBV29-1 and TRBJ2-3; a possible D gene is TRBD2 (5 bases). V gave up 6 bases and J gave up 0 bases, with 13 bases separating them. Germline CDR1 is SQVTM and CDR2 is ANQGSEA. The CDR3 has 14 amino acids. In nucleotides, the CDR3 is TGCAGCGTAGATTTAAGGACTAGCACAGATACGCAGTATTTT. The encoded protein is CSVDLRTSTDTQYF.